This entry lists 7 T cell receptor beta chains sequenced from one sample in a study of molecular identifiers for immune sequencing clone quantification. Each CDR3 protein is one row after TCRdb ran MiXCR on the PCR reads. This sample has about 100,000 distinct CDR3 sequences, with 36% found just once. Material: naive CD8+ T cells from blood, with Jurkat cell RNA spiked in. Subset indicated: FACS-sorted CD8+CD4-CCR7+CD45RA+ naive T cells. The receptors were gathered from a human donor in good health. Some libraries in this study had Jurkat cell RNA spiked in.

At least ten counts were recorded for this clonotype. The rearrangement uses TRBV14 and TRBJ2-2; no firm D call. Trimming took off 4 bases at V and 2 bases at J, with 5 bases between the two ends. The CDR3 covers 13 residues. CDR1 is SGHDN, CDR2 FVKESK, per germline. The CDR3, as DNA: TGTGCCAGCAGCCTCCTCAACACCGGGGAGCTGTTTTTT. Amino acid sequence: CASSLLNTGELFF.

Regarding this clonotype: One end of the junction fails to match germline, which may point to a read error. V and J are TRBV27 and TRBJ2-1; 10 nucleotides align to TRBD2. CDR1 is MNHEY and CDR2 is SMNVEV in the germline V gene (reference sequence). There are 16 residues in the CDR3. The DNA for the CDR3 is TGCGCCAGCAGTTTAACTAGCGGGGCCACCCACAATGAGCAGTTCTTC. It encodes CASSLTSGATHNEQFF.

As regards this clonotype: A read error may explain this, as a much larger clone is one base away. The CDR3 bases are TGTGCCAACAGTGAAGTGATTCTGGTCTTGAGGCAGTTCTTC. This translates into CANSEVILVLRQFF. The rearrangement joins TRBV6-1 to TRBJ2-1; unclear D gene. Looked up from germline, CDR1 is MNHNS and CDR2 is SASEGT. This CDR3 is 14 amino acids long.

Note on this clonotype: A single base separates this from a much larger clone, so it may be a read error. V is TRBV29-1 and J is TRBJ2-3; D is possibly TRBD1 or TRBD2 (6 bases each). Germline loops: CDR1 SQVTM, CDR2 ANQGSEA. CDR3 length: 13 amino acids. The CDR3 sequence: CSVRGPFTDSQYF. In nucleotides, the CDR3 is TGCAGCGTTCGGGGGCCTTTTACAGATTCGCAGTATTTT.

A note on this clonotype: A much bigger clone sits one base away, suggesting this may be a read error. The chain has TRBV5-6 and TRBJ2-2, with D perhaps assigned TRBD1 or TRBD2 (5 bases each). The CDR3 spans 17 residues. The germline V gene has CDR1 SGHDT and CDR2 YYEEEE. CDR3 amino acids: CASGLGVGRTNTGELFF. The CDR3 bases are TGTGCCAGCGGCTTGGGCGTGGGACGGACCAACACCGGGGAGCTGTTTTTT.

Comments on this clonotype: The junction departs from the called germline gene at one end, perhaps through a read error. The chain carries TRBV2 and TRBJ1-4; D possibly corresponds to TRBD1 (6 bases). Germline CDR1 reads SNHLY; CDR2 reads FYNNEI. The CDR3 totals 18 residues. CDR3 loop: CASSVSPDRGTLNGKLFF. Here the CDR3 DNA reads TGTGCCAGCAGTGTATCTCCGGACCGGGGGACACTTAATGGAAAACTGTTTTTT.

This clonotype has only a few counts. V is TRBV11-2 and J is TRBJ2-7, with 12 bases that match TRBD2. CDR1 is SGHAT and CDR2 is FQNNGV in the germline V gene. J was trimmed by 2 bases and V by 5 bases; bases with no gene match: 4. This CDR3 has 15 residues. CDR3 sequence reads: CASSRTSGRPYEQYF. The CDR3 nucleotides read TGTGCCAGCAGCAGAACTAGCGGGAGGCCCTACGAGCAGTACTTC.